Listed here are 20 T cell receptor beta chains from one sample, sequenced in a study of human T cells and chemical hapten exposure. Via MiXCR, TCRdb re-called the RACE reads, giving one row per CDR3 protein. The top ten hold under 3% of the sample, which has some 400,000 distinct CDR3 sequences, 4.8% seen once. This sample's time point: patch test 1, 2 weeks after DPC sensitization. Documented treatment: therapeutic diphenylcyclopropenone sensitization with weekly scalp DPC. This material consisted of whole blood, taken in connection with sensitization to the hapten diphenylcyclopropenone (DPC). These receptors all stem from a woman aged 45-65 years with alopecia areata. Some clones in this sample may be carry-over from other donors' samples.

Note on this clonotype: With a much larger clone just one base away, this may be a read error. The chain joins TRBV27 to TRBJ1-5; 8 nucleotides match TRBD1. Germline CDR1 is MNHEY and CDR2 is SMNVEV (reference sequence). This CDR3 is built from 15 residues. The CDR3 DNA reads as TGTGCCAGCAGTTCAAGTGACAGGGGCCATCAGCTCCAGCATTTT. It yields the protein CASSSSDRGHQLQHF.

Ten or more counts support this clonotype. The chain recombines TRBV7-9 with TRBJ2-3; 9 bases are a match to TRBD1. This CDR3 comprises 14 residues. Germline CDR1 SEHNR, CDR2 FQNEAQ (reference sequence). V lost 3 bases to trimming and J lost 5 bases; unmatched junction nucleotides: 3. The CDR3 is CASSLGQGVDTQYF. In DNA form, the CDR3 reads TGTGCCAGCAGCTTGGGACAGGGAGTAGATACGCAGTATTTT.

The chain combines TRBV6-2 or TRBV6-3 with TRBJ2-5; D ambiguous. The V gene lost 3 bases and the J gene lost 2 bases, with 10 bases spanning the gap. Looked up from germline, CDR1 is MNHEY and CDR2 is SVGEGT. The CDR3 length is 14 residues. CDR3 in DNA: TGTGCCAGCAGTTATCGTGTGCCGCAAGAGACCCAGTACTTC. The encoded protein is CASSYRVPQETQYF.

The chain has TRBV5-1 and TRBJ2-3; 9 bases map to TRBD1. V lost 1 base to trimming and J lost 0 bases; unmatched junction nucleotides: 6. The length of the CDR3 is 17 residues. Germline V gene data show CDR1 as SGHRS and CDR2 as YFSETQ. The CDR3 here is CASSLSAQGASTDTQYF. The CDR3 nucleotides read TGCGCCAGCAGCTTGAGCGCACAGGGGGCTAGCACAGATACGCAGTATTTT.

In this sample, this clonotype turned up many times. The chain recombines TRBV15 with TRBJ1-4; D ambiguous. The CDR3 extends over 12 amino acids. V was pared by 3 bases and J by 14 bases, with 13 bases between. Germline CDR1 is LNHNV and CDR2 is YYDKDF (reference sequence). The CDR3 region has the DNA TGTGCCACCAGCAGCGCTAAGGGCGGGCTGTTTTTT. It codes for CATSSAKGGLFF.

This rearrangement joins TRBV9 to TRBJ2-1; 15 nucleotides align to TRBD2. Per the germline V gene, CDR1 is SGDLS and CDR2 is YYNGEE. Germline trimming cut 4 bases from V and 9 bases from J; bases unmatched to any gene: 2. CDR3 length: 14 residues. The CDR3 protein is CASSQGLAGGEQFF. The CDR3 DNA is TGTGCCAGCAGCCAGGGACTAGCGGGAGGTGAGCAGTTCTTC.

This clonotype was counted at least ten times. V and J are TRBV29-1 and TRBJ1-2; 9 bases agree with TRBD1. Germline CDR1 is SQVTM and CDR2 is ANQGSEA. CDR3 length: 12 amino acids. V shed 7 bases, J shed 7 bases, and the junction held 7 bases outside the gene matches. The CDR3 DNA reads TGCAGCGCGGCGGGACAGGGAGGTGGCTACACCTTC. Translated, it gives CSAAGQGGGYTF.

This clonotype was detected only a few times. The CDR3 protein is CASGTDNSPLHF. The CDR3 DNA follows: TGTGCCAGCGGGACCGATAATTCACCCCTCCACTTT. The chain combines TRBV19 with TRBJ1-6; a weak D match, TRBD1 (5 bases). This CDR3 is built from 12 residues. V was cut by 9 bases and J by 5 bases, with 8 bases left in between. CDR1 and CDR2 from the germline V gene are LNHDA and SQIVND (reference sequence).

This clonotype came up many times. The rearrangement uses TRBV18 and TRBJ1-5; TRBD1 is a possible D gene (6 bases). This CDR3 is built from 15 residues. V was clipped by 2 bases and J by 0 bases, with 8 bases between them. CDR1 is KGHSH, CDR2 LQKENI, per germline. This CDR3 is CASSPWDISNQPQHF. The CDR3 DNA reads TGTGCCAGCTCACCATGGGACATTAGCAATCAGCCCCAGCATTTT.

The chain joins TRBV14 to TRBJ1-2; the match to TRBD1 covers 7 bases. The CDR3 contains 21 residues. From germline, CDR1 is SGHDN and CDR2 FVKESK. J was trimmed by 0 bases and V by 3 bases; bases with no gene match: 22. The CDR3 DNA is TGTGCCAGCAGCCACGTACCGGGACAGACCGTATCAGGAAAGTCTAACTATGGCTACACCTTC. It is translated as CASSHVPGQTVSGKSNYGYTF.

This clonotype was observed a few times. The rearrangement uses TRBV10-3 and TRBJ1-2; possible D gene TRBD1, 6 bases. The CDR3 covers 16 residues. The V end was cut by 7 bases, the J end by 8 bases, with 26 bases between. Per germline, CDR1 ENHRY and CDR2 SYGVKD. The CDR3 DNA sequence: TGTGCCATCAACGTCGGGGACGAGAGAGGGGGTGAGGGCTACACCTTC. It translates to CAINVGDERGGEGYTF.

In its sample, this clonotype was seen a few times. The CDR3, as DNA: TGCAGCGTTGTAGCTTCTGGAAACACCATATATTTT. This sequence encodes CSVVASGNTIYF. This sequence joins TRBV29-1 and TRBJ1-3; no reliable D call. V lost 4 bases to trimming and J lost 1 base, with 5 bases between them. The CDR3 runs to 12 residues. Germline V gene sequence: CDR1 SQVTM, CDR2 ANQGSEA. Drawing the rest from reference TRBV29-1 and TRBJ1-3, the complete variable domain is SAVISQKPSRDICQRGTSLTIQCQVDSQVTMMFWYRQQPGQSLTLIATANQGSEATYESGFVIDKFPISRPNLTFSTLTVSNMSPEDSSIYLCSVVASGNTIYFGEGSWLTVV.

This clonotype was seen repeatedly, ten times or more. The genes are TRBV12-3 or TRBV12-4 and TRBJ1-3; D may be TRBD1 (5 bases). The CDR3 totals 19 residues. The V and J ends lost 2 bases and 0 bases respectively, with 20 bases between them. CDR3 in amino acids: CASSLRSGVLTSSGNTIYF. CDR3 sequence (DNA): TGTGCCAGCAGTTTAAGGTCGGGGGTCCTAACAAGCTCTGGAAACACCATATATTTT.

J is TRBJ2-1 and V is TRBV9; possibly TRBD2 for D (6 bases). The V gene's germline CDR1 is SGDLS and CDR2 YYNGEE. CDR3 length equals 14 residues. V was shortened by 3 bases and J by 4 bases, with 11 bases between the two germline ends. The CDR3 coding sequence is TGTGCCAGCAGCGGACGGAGGGGTTACAATGAGCAGTTCTTC. Protein sequence: CASSGRRGYNEQFF.

This clonotype came up many times. The V and J genes are TRBV5-1 and TRBJ1-5; possibly TRBD1 for D (5 bases). The CDR3 loop spans 14 amino acids. The germline gives CDR1 SGHRS, CDR2 YFSETQ. V lost 2 bases, J lost 1 base, and 7 bases lay in between. The CDR3: CASSLGESNQPQHF. The CDR3 coding sequence is TGCGCCAGCAGCTTAGGGGAAAGCAATCAGCCCCAGCATTTT.

The chain uses TRBV6-1 and TRBJ2-2; D is possibly TRBD2 (7 bases). Per germline, CDR1 MNHNS and CDR2 SASEGT. The length of the CDR3 is 18 residues. Between the trimmed V and J ends, which lost 0 bases and 5 bases, there was a span of 19 bases. In nucleotides, the CDR3 is TGTGCCAGCAGTGAAGCGCGGGGGCAGGGAAGGCGGACCGGGGAGCTGTTTTTT. This sequence encodes CASSEARGQGRRTGELFF.

The V and J genes are TRBV28 and TRBJ1-2; D gene uncertain. Germline V CDR1 and CDR2: MDHEN, SYDVKM. This CDR3 region has 14 residues. V shed 1 base and J shed 5 bases, with 11 bases lying between them. The CDR3 reads CASSLSGVAYGYTF. The CDR3 DNA reads as TGTGCCAGCAGTTTATCAGGAGTTGCTTATGGCTACACCTTC.

The genes are TRBV20-1 and TRBJ1-5; 7 positions match TRBD1. Germline lookup yields CDR1 DFQATT and CDR2 SNEGSKA (reference sequence). With 6 bases clipped from V and 6 bases from J, the junction kept 23 bases outside the gene matches. The CDR3 runs to 18 residues. CDR3 amino acids: CSATLPGQLTRRGQPQHF. As DNA, the CDR3 is TGCAGTGCCACCCTCCCGGGACAGTTAACCCGGAGGGGTCAGCCCCAGCATTTT.

The chain couples TRBV2 to TRBJ2-7; D unclear. Per the germline V gene, CDR1 is SNHLY and CDR2 is FYNNEI. The CDR3 has 12 residues. With 7 bases removed from V and 2 bases from J, the gap between germline ends came to 9 bases. The CDR3 here is CASNNSPYEQYF. The CDR3 nucleotides are TGTGCCAGCAATAATAGCCCCTACGAGCAGTACTTC.

This clonotype has a count of ten or more. The J gene is TRBJ1-4, the V gene TRBV12-3 or TRBV12-4, with 7 bases identical to TRBD1. CDR3 length: 13 amino acids. The J segment lost 2 bases and the V segment lost 8 bases, leaving 2 bases of the junction unmatched. The CDR3 DNA reads TGTGCCAGCCAGACAGGGACTAATGAAAAACTGTTTTTT. It specifies CASQTGTNEKLFF.